A single sample gave rise to the 11 T cell receptor beta chains below, sequenced in a study of T cell repertoires in cytomegalovirus infection (dated by TCRdb to the late 2010s). The instrument given in TCRdb is Illumina HiSeq 1500. TCRdb reprocessing: public reads trimmed at Q25 with fastp, clones called with MiXCR, in-frame beta chains kept. Rows merge per CDR3 protein into single entries with the most common DNA and genes. Within this sample are approximately 500,000 distinct CDR3 sequences, with approximately 16% of them counted one time only. Of the sample, approximately 24% is held by the ten largest clones. Sequencing was carried out using CD8+ T cells from PBMCs. The receptors were gathered from a human donor in good health (CMV status not recorded). Some clones in this sample may be carry-over from other donors' samples.

Points on this clonotype: A clone one base away is much larger, so this may be a read error. Because the CDR3 is missing its conserved closing phenylalanine or tryptophan, this is likely a read error. The J gene is TRBJ1-2, the V gene TRBV7-8, with D perhaps matching TRBD1 (6 bases). Germline CDR1 reads SGHVS; CDR2 reads FQNEAQ. V shed 5 bases and J shed 4 bases, with 14 bases lying between them. CDR3 length: 14 residues. CDR3 loop: CASSDRDIGYGYTL. CDR3 in DNA: TGTGCCAGCAGCGACCGGGACATCGGCTATGGCTACACCTTA.

The chain has TRBV5-3 and TRBJ1-1, with D maybe TRBD1 (6 bases). TRBV5-3 is assigned to the ORF class and has an uncertain function. The CDR3 sequence is 14 residues long. V lost 2 bases and J lost 4, with 12 bases in between. The CDR3 sequence: CARSLIRGLTEAFF. The CDR3 coding sequence is TGTGCCAGAAGCTTAATCAGGGGACTCACTGAAGCTTTCTTT.

This clonotype has only a few counts. This chain connects TRBV20-1 to TRBJ2-1, with 12 bases matching TRBD2. J lost 8 bases, V lost 5 bases, and 7 bases had no gene match. The CDR3 length is 14 residues. Germline lookup yields CDR1 DFQATT and CDR2 SNEGSKA (reference sequence). CDR3 sequence: CSARLAGEEYEQFF. The CDR3 DNA is TGCAGTGCTCGACTAGCGGGAGAGGAGTATGAGCAGTTCTTC.

The gene calls are TRBV5-6 and TRBJ2-7; TRBD1 might be the D (6 bases). The germline V gene has CDR1 SGHDT and CDR2 YYEEEE. V was trimmed by 3 bases and J by 4 bases, leaving 14 bases between them. CDR3 size: 14 residues. CDR3 nucleotides: TGTGCCAGCAGCTCTGGGGGCCGCTTGTACGAGCAGTACTTC. Translation: CASSSGGRLYEQYF.

Details on this clonotype: The junction shows a germline mismatch at one end, possibly a read error. The chain links TRBV9 to TRBJ2-1; 8 bases agree with TRBD2. This CDR3 comprises 16 residues. Germline lookup yields CDR1 SGDLS and CDR2 YYNGEE. CDR3 coding DNA: TGTGCCAGCAGCGTAGAAGGGCGGGGGGTCTACAATGAGCAGCTCTTC. This sequence encodes CASSVEGRGVYNEQLF.

This clonotype showed up many times. The chain links TRBV7-3 to TRBJ2-2; D possibly corresponds to TRBD2 (5 bases). The ends were cut back, 3 bases at V and 7 bases at J, with 6 bases in the middle. CDR1 and CDR2 (germline): SGHTA, FQGTGA. The CDR3 totals 12 residues. The CDR3 loop reads CASSFSGGELFF. The CDR3, as DNA: TGTGCCAGCAGCTTCAGCGGCGGGGAGCTGTTTTTT.

The chain recombines TRBV5-1 with TRBJ2-7; 12 bases match TRBD1. The CDR3 runs to 16 residues. Germline V gene sequence: CDR1 SGHRS, CDR2 YFSETQ. Losses at the gene ends were 3 bases for V and 2 bases for J; bases not matched to a gene: 6. CDR3 sequence reads: CASSSGTGGAPYEQYF. The CDR3 nucleotides read TGCGCCAGCAGCTCGGGGACAGGGGGCGCTCCCTACGAGCAGTACTTC.

This clonotype has only a few counts. This chain uses TRBV6-8 with TRBJ1-2; D possibly corresponds to TRBD1 (5 bases). This CDR3 comprises 18 residues. Trimming took off 2 bases at V and 4 bases at J, with 23 bases between the two ends. CDR1 and CDR2 (germline): MNHGY, SAAAGT. The CDR3 region has the DNA TGTGCCAGCAGTTACGGGCCCCACGGGGGAAGGGCGAGCTATGGCTACACCTTC. Translation gives CASSYGPHGGRASYGYTF.

With regard to this clonotype: A much more abundant neighbour one base away suggests this may be a read error. The chain recombines TRBV7-3 with TRBJ2-2; 9 nucleotides agree with TRBD1. The CDR3 is made up of 17 amino acids. CDR1 and CDR2 (germline): SGHTA, FQGTGA. CDR3 amino acids: CASSLLDRGENIGELFF. The CDR3 coding sequence is TGTGCCAGCAGCTTACTTGACAGGGGGGAAAACATCGGGGAGCTGTTTTTT.

CDR3 region: CASSLQGPGYEQYF. Written as DNA, the CDR3 is TGTGCCAGCAGCTTACAGGGGCCGGGGTACGAGCAGTACTTC. V gene TRBV5-6 combines with J gene TRBJ2-7, with 7 positions matching TRBD1. This CDR3 is 14 amino acids long. The ends lost 2 bases at V and 4 bases at J; junction bases unmatched: 6. Germline V lookup: CDR1 SGHDT, CDR2 YYEEEE. Supplemented by reference TRBV5-6 and TRBJ2-7, the full variable domain reads DAGVTQSPTHLIKTRGQQVTLRCSPKSGHDTVSWYQQALGQGPQFIFQYYEEEERQRGNFPDRFSGHQFPNYSSELNVNALLLGDSALYLCASSLQGPGYEQYFGPGTRLTVT.

This clonotype was counted only a few times. The V and J genes are TRBV25-1 and TRBJ2-7; D uncertain. With 4 bases removed from V and 4 bases from J, the gap between germline ends came to 17 bases. Germline V gene data show CDR1 as MGHDK and CDR2 as SYGVNS. CDR3 length equals 15 residues. CDR3 sequence reads: CASSGWAGPLYEQYF. For the CDR3, the DNA is TGTGCCAGCAGTGGGTGGGCCGGCCCCCTTTACGAGCAGTACTTC.